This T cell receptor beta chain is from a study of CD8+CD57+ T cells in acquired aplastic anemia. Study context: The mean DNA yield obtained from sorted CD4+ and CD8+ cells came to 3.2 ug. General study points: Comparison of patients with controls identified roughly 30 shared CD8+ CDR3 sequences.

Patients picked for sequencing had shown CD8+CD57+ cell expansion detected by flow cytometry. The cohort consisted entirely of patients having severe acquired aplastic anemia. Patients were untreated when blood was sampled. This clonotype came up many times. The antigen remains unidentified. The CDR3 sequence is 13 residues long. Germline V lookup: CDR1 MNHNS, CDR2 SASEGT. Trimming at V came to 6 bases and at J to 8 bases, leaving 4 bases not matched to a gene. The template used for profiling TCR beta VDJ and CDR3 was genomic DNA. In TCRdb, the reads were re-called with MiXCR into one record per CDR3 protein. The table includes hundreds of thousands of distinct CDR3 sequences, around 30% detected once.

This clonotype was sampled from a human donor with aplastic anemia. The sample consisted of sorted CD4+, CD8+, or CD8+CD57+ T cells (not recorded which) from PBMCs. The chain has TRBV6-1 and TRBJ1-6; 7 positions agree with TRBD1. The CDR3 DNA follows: TGTGCCAGCAGCGGAGACAGGGATTCACCCCTCCACTTT. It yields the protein CASSGDRDSPLHF.